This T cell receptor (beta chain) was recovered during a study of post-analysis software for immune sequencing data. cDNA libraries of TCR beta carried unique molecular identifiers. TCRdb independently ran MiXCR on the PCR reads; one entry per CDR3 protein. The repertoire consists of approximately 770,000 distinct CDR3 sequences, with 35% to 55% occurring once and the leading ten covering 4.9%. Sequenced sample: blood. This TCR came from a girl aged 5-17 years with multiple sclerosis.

The CDR3, as DNA: TGCAGTGCTCGAAATTTCTTAGTGGGAGGCCCCTACAATGAGCAGTTCTTC. The encoded protein is CSARNFLVGGPYNEQFF. The V gene is TRBV20-1, the J gene TRBJ2-1, with D maybe TRBD2 (6 bases). Germline V gene lookup returns CDR1 DFQATT and CDR2 SNEGSKA (reference sequence). The CDR3 loop spans 17 amino acids. V was pared by 5 bases and J by 2 bases, with 22 bases between.